These 27 T cell receptor beta chains came from one sample sequenced in a study of CD8 T cells in Susac syndrome. RNA in amounts of roughly 0.5 to 1 ug was reverse transcribed with random hexamers. TCRdb re-called the immunoSEQ multiplex PCR reads through MiXCR, storing one row per CDR3 protein. Counted here are 150,000 to 200,000 distinct CDR3 sequences, 94% occurring once; the ten biggest clones make up roughly 0.1%. The sequenced sample was CD4+ T cells from PBMCs. The source of these receptors is a human donor with multiple sclerosis.

The rearrangement links TRBV6-2 or TRBV6-3 to TRBJ2-7; 16 positions match TRBD2. The J segment lost 3 bases and the V segment lost 6 bases, leaving 8 bases of the junction unmatched. The CDR3 contains 17 residues. Per germline, CDR1 MNHEY and CDR2 SVGEGT. CDR3 nucleotides: TGTGCCAGCAGCTCCGGGACTAGCGGGAGGGTTGTCTACGAGCAGTACTTC. Translating gives CASSSGTSGRVVYEQYF.

The CDR3 sequence is CASSSLPGSAGELFF. The CDR3 region has the DNA TGTGCCAGCAGCTCCCTGCCGGGCTCAGCCGGGGAGCTGTTTTTT. The chain couples TRBV7-2 to TRBJ2-2; no clear D gene. V was cut by 4 bases and J by 6 bases, with 15 bases left in between. From germline, CDR1 is SGHTA and CDR2 FQGNSA. The CDR3 sequence is 15 residues long.

The DNA of the CDR3 is TGCGCCAGCAGCCAATATAGAGCCGGGACAGGGGGCCGACGGAACACTGAAGCTTTCTTT. It codes for CASSQYRAGTGGRRNTEAFF. This sequence joins TRBV4-1 and TRBJ1-1, with 12 bases lining up with TRBD1. Germline V CDR1 and CDR2: MGHRA, YSYEKL. The CDR3 consists of 20 residues. V trimming: 2 bases; J trimming: 1 base; junction bases outside the gene matches: 14.

This chain connects TRBV27 to TRBJ2-7; D not certain. The germline V gene encodes CDR1 MNHEY and CDR2 SMNVEV (reference sequence). The germline V and J ends were trimmed by 3 bases and 0 bases, with 12 bases remaining between them. The CDR3 is 15 amino acids. In DNA form, the CDR3 reads TGTGCCAGCAGTTTGAGGAGCACTTACTCCTACGAGCAGTACTTC. Its protein is CASSLRSTYSYEQYF.

V gene TRBV12-3 or TRBV12-4 combines with J gene TRBJ2-5; 7 bases match TRBD2. The J segment lost 5 bases and the V segment lost 7 bases, leaving 7 bases of the junction unmatched. The CDR3 is 13 residues long. The CDR3 sequence is CASTQQGGETQYF. CDR3 in DNA: TGTGCCAGCACTCAGCAGGGAGGGGAGACCCAGTACTTC.

V usage is TRBV10-1 and J usage is TRBJ2-7, with D possibly TRBD1 on 5 matching bases. V lost 0 bases and J lost 6, with 15 bases in between. Germline values: CDR1 WNHNN, CDR2 SYGVQD (reference sequence). The CDR3 spans 15 residues. In DNA, the CDR3 is TGCGCCAGCAGTGAGTCCAGATCTAGGGGATCCGAGCAGTACTTC. Translating it yields CASSESRSRGSEQYF.

The genes are TRBV29-1 and TRBJ2-5; TRBD2 matches at 7 bases. The V and J ends lost 2 bases and 5 bases, in that order; junction bases with no gene match: 2. The germline V gene encodes CDR1 SQVTM and CDR2 ANQGSEA. The CDR3 contains 12 residues. The CDR3 DNA follows: TGCAGCGTTGAAAGAGCGGGGGAGACCCAGTACTTC. The encoded protein is CSVERAGETQYF. The full variable domain, its missing parts supplied by reference TRBV29-1 and TRBJ2-5, is SAVISQKPSRDICQRGTSLTIQCQVDSQVTMMFWYRQQPGQSLTLIATANQGSEATYESGFVIDKFPISRPNLTFSTLTVSNMSPEDSSIYLCSVERAGETQYFGPGTRLLVL.

This chain links TRBV29-1 with TRBJ1-2; D gene uncertain. Germline assignment: CDR1 SQVTM and CDR2 ANQGSEA. The CDR3 has 12 amino acids. Trimming took 4 bases from V and 5 from J, leaving 11 bases between them. This CDR3 is CSVVSPVYGYTF. The CDR3 bases are TGCAGCGTTGTTTCACCGGTATATGGCTACACCTTC.

The chain combines TRBV7-2 with TRBJ2-2, with 7 bases lining up with TRBD1. The germline V gene encodes CDR1 SGHTA and CDR2 FQGNSA. V gave up 5 bases and J gave up 4 bases; unmatched junction bases: 7. This CDR3 contains 15 residues. The CDR3 sequence: CASSPGQVGTGELFF. The CDR3 DNA reads as TGTGCCAGCAGCCCTGGACAGGTCGGCACCGGGGAGCTGTTTTTT.

This chain joins TRBV3-1 and TRBJ2-5; 8 bases fit TRBD2. V shed 7 bases and J 1 base; nucleotides not matched to a gene: 2. CDR3 length: 13 amino acids. Germline lookup yields CDR1 LGHDT and CDR2 YNNKEL (reference sequence). CDR3 DNA: TGTGCCAGCAAGACTAGCGCCCAAGAGACCCAGTACTTC. It is translated as CASKTSAQETQYF.

The chain recombines TRBV20-1 with TRBJ2-5; maybe TRBD2 (6 bases). Trimming stripped 5 bases from V and 5 bases from J, with 18 bases between. Germline V CDR1 and CDR2: DFQATT, SNEGSKA (reference sequence). This CDR3 region has 14 residues. CDR3 coding DNA: TGCAGTGCTCAGCAGCGCGATGGGGGGGAGACCCAGTACTTC. It yields the protein CSAQQRDGGETQYF.

The J gene is TRBJ2-7, the V gene TRBV12-3 or TRBV12-4; D remains ambiguous. This CDR3 is 12 amino acids long. V shed 4 bases and J shed 4 bases, with 8 bases lying between them. CDR3 region: CASSSWGYEQYF. In DNA form, the CDR3 reads TGTGCCAGCAGTTCTTGGGGTTACGAGCAGTACTTC.

V is TRBV20-1 and J is TRBJ2-3; 8 bases are shared with TRBD2. The germline CDR1 and CDR2 sequences are DFQATT and SNEGSKA (reference sequence). The CDR3 runs 16 residues. V was pared by 6 bases and J by 5 bases, with 16 bases of the junction left unmatched. The CDR3 DNA follows: TGCAGTGCGGAGCCGTTGGGCGGGAGGATAGGAGATACGCAGTATTTT. It codes for CSAEPLGGRIGDTQYF.

The gene calls are TRBV3-1 and TRBJ1-1; no reliable D call. The germline gives CDR1 LGHDT, CDR2 YNNKEL (reference sequence). V dropped 1 base and J dropped 8 bases, with 8 bases sitting between them. The CDR3 runs 12 residues. The CDR3 is CASSQGNSEAFF. CDR3 DNA sequence: TGTGCCAGCAGCCAAGGTAACTCCGAAGCTTTCTTT.

This chain uses TRBV19 with TRBJ1-1, with 9 bases fitting TRBD1. The CDR3 runs to 14 residues. Germline values: CDR1 LNHDA, CDR2 SQIVND (reference sequence). Trimming took 1 base from V and 12 from J; bases not matched to a gene: 9. The CDR3 DNA reads as TGTGCCAGTAGTATAGGCCAAACAGGGGGCAGAACTTTCTTT. Its translation is CASSIGQTGGRTFF.

V gene TRBV7-2 combines with J gene TRBJ2-5; D perhaps matches TRBD1 (5 bases). CDR1 and CDR2 (germline): SGHTA, FQGNSA. The V end was cut by 2 bases, the J end by 5 bases, with 12 bases between. The CDR3 has 14 amino acids. The CDR3 DNA reads TGTGCCAGCAGCTTAAATTTTGGGGCGGAGACCCAGTACTTC. The encoded protein is CASSLNFGAETQYF.

This clonotype was picked up one time. V is TRBV10-3 and J is TRBJ2-3; 8 bases are a match to TRBD1. The CDR3 is 13 amino acids. The V gene end was trimmed by 6 bases and the J gene end by 6 bases; junction bases not matched to a gene: 5. Germline V gene data show CDR1 as ENHRY and CDR2 as SYGVKD. The DNA for the CDR3 is TGTGCCATCAGGACAGGGGACGGGGATACGCAGTATTTT. It specifies CAIRTGDGDTQYF.

In its sample, this clonotype was seen once. The chain is built from TRBV29-1 and TRBJ1-1; D possibly corresponds to TRBD1 (5 bases). The germline gives CDR1 SQVTM, CDR2 ANQGSEA. CDR3 size: 11 residues. The V end was cut by 4 bases, the J end by 10 bases, with 13 bases between. The CDR3: CSVVGTPGAFF. CDR3 DNA: TGCAGCGTTGTTGGGACCCCGGGAGCTTTCTTT.

The gene calls are TRBV30 and TRBJ2-3; tentatively, D is TRBD2 (5 bases). This CDR3 comprises 16 residues. V lost 0 bases to trimming and J lost 1 base, with 14 bases between them. Germline V gene data show CDR1 as GTSNPN and CDR2 as SVGIG (reference sequence). The chain's CDR3 is CAWSVLSGTRTDTQYF. In DNA form, the CDR3 reads TGTGCCTGGAGTGTACTGAGCGGAACACGCACAGATACGCAGTATTTT.

The chain couples TRBV5-6 to TRBJ2-1; D is perhaps TRBD1 (5 bases). Germline loops: CDR1 SGHDT, CDR2 YYEEEE. The CDR3 is 13 amino acids. Trimming stripped 6 bases from V and 5 bases from J, with 12 bases between. This CDR3 reads CASTLGPNNEQFF. Written as DNA, the CDR3 is TGTGCCAGCACCCTGGGGCCCAACAATGAGCAGTTCTTC.

The gene calls are TRBV4-1 and TRBJ1-4; D is perhaps TRBD1 (6 bases). The CDR3 covers 16 residues. V lost 0 bases and J 6 bases, leaving 14 bases between the germline ends. The germline V gene encodes CDR1 MGHRA and CDR2 YSYEKL. The CDR3 spells CASSQERGLMDEKLFF. CDR3 coding DNA: TGCGCCAGCAGCCAAGAGAGGGGGTTGATGGATGAAAAACTGTTTTTT.

J is TRBJ2-5 and V is TRBV29-1; 7 bases map to TRBD1. After removal of 5 bases from V and 5 bases from J, the junction contained 11 bases not matched to a gene. This CDR3 spans 14 amino acids. Germline assignment: CDR1 SQVTM and CDR2 ANQGSEA. The CDR3 sequence: CSVYRPTGSETQYF. The CDR3 region has the DNA TGCAGCGTTTACCGACCGACAGGGTCCGAGACCCAGTACTTC.

This chain links TRBV21-1 with TRBJ1-5. TRBV21-1 is listed as a pseudogene. There are 12 residues in the CDR3. The CDR3 sequence: CASSKGPQPQHF. Written as DNA, the CDR3 is TGTGCCAGCAGCAAAGGCCCTCAGCCCCAGCATTTT.

V gene TRBV5-1 combines with J gene TRBJ2-7, with D possibly TRBD2 on 5 matching bases. Trimming removed 3 bases at V and 3 bases at J, with 7 bases between. CDR3 length: 12 amino acids. The germline V gene has CDR1 SGHRS and CDR2 YFSETQ. In nucleotides, the CDR3 is TGCGCCAGCAGCTCCGGGGACTACGAGCAGTACTTC. Translating gives CASSSGDYEQYF.

This clonotype was counted between two and nine times. V gene TRBV29-1 combines with J gene TRBJ2-7, with D perhaps given as TRBD1 or TRBD2 (5 bases each). The CDR3 covers 13 residues. Germline V gene sequence: CDR1 SQVTM, CDR2 ANQGSEA. V lost 2 bases, J lost 6 bases, and 14 bases lay in between. DNA for the CDR3: TGCAGCGTTGAAATCGGACATGGGGGCGAGCAGTACTTC. Residues: CSVEIGHGGEQYF.

The chain combines TRBV7-9 with TRBJ1-1; no clear D. CDR1 SEHNR and CDR2 FQNEAQ come from the germline V gene (reference sequence). V was pared by 4 bases and J by 4 bases, with 4 bases between. The CDR3 sequence is 11 residues long. CDR3 in amino acids: CASSWATEAFF. In DNA, the CDR3 is TGTGCCAGCAGCTGGGCCACTGAAGCTTTCTTT.

The chain joins TRBV3-1 to TRBJ1-5; no reliable D call. The CDR3 length is 14 residues. The germline V gene encodes CDR1 LGHDT and CDR2 YNNKEL (reference sequence). The V gene lost 1 base and the J gene lost 7 bases, with 11 bases spanning the gap. The CDR3: CASSQGRVVQPQHF. CDR3 coding DNA: TGTGCCAGCAGCCAAGGGAGGGTGGTGCAGCCCCAGCATTTT.